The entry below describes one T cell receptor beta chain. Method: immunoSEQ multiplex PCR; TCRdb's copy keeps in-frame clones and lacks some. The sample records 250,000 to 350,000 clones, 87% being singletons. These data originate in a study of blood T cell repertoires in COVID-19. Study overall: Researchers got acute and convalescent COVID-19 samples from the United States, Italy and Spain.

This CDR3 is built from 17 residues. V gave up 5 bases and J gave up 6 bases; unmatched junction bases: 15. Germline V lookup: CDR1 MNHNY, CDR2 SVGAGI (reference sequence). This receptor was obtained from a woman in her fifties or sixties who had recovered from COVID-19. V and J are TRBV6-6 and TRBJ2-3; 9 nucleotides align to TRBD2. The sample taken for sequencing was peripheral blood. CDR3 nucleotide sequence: TGTGCCAGCAGTCCCGGCCCAGGGCGGGAGGGTGTTGATACGCAGTATTTT. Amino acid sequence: CASSPGPGREGVDTQYF.